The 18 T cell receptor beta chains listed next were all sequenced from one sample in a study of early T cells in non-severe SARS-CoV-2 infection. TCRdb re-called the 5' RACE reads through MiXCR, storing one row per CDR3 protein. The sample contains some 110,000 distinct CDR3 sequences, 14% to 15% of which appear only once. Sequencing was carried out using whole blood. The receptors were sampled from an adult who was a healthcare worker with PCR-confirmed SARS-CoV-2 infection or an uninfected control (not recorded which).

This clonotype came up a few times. The CDR3 loop reads CASSVRGGSSGVYNEQFF. CDR3 DNA: TGTGCCAGCAGTGTAAGAGGTGGAAGTAGCGGGGTCTACAATGAGCAGTTCTTC. This chain links TRBV6-1 with TRBJ2-1; 8 bases match TRBD2. Trimming took 4 bases from V and 3 from J; bases not matched to a gene: 14. The CDR3 has 18 residues. Per germline, CDR1 MNHNS and CDR2 SASEGT.

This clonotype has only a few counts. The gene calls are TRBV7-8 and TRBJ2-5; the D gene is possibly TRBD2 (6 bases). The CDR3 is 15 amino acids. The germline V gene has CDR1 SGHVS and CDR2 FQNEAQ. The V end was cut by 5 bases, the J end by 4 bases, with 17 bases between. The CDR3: CASSPIGAGLETQYF. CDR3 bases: TGTGCCAGCAGCCCTATCGGGGCGGGGCTAGAGACCCAGTACTTC.

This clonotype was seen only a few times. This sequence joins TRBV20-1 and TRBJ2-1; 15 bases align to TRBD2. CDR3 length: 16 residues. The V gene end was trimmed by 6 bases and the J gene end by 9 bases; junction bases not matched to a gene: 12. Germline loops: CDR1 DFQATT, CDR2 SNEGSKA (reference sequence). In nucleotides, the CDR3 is TGCAGTGCCCCACCCCGGACTAGCGGGGGGGCCGGTGAGCAGTTCTTC. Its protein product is CSAPPRTSGGAGEQFF.

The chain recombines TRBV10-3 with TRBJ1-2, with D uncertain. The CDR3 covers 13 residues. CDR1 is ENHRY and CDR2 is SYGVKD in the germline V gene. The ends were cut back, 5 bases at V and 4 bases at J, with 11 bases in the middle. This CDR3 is CAISMDGLYGYTF. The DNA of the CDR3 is TGTGCCATCAGTATGGACGGACTCTATGGCTACACCTTC.

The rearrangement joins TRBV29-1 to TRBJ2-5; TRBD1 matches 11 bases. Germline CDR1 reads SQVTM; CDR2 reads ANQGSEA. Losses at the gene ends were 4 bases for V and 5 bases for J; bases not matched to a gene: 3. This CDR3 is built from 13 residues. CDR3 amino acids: CSVGTGGVETQYF. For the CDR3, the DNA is TGCAGCGTTGGGACAGGGGGCGTGGAGACCCAGTACTTC.

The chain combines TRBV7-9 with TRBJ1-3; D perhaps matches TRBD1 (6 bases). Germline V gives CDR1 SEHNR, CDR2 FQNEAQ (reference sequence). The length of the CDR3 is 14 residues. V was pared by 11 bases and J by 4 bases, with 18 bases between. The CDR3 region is CASSPGARGNTIYF. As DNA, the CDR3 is TGTGCCTCGTCCCCGGGGGCTCGAGGAAACACCATATATTTT.

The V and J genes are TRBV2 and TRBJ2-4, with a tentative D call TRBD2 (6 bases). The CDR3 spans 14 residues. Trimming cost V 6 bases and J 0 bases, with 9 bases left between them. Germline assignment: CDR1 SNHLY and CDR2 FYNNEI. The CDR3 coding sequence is TGTGCCAGCAGATGGGGACTAGCCAAAAACATTCAGTACTTC. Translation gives CASRWGLAKNIQYF.

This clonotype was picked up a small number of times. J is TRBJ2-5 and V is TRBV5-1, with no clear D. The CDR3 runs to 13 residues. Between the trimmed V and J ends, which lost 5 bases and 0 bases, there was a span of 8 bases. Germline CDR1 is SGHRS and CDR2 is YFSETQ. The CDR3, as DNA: TGCGCCAGCAGTCAGACTTACCAAGAGACCCAGTACTTC. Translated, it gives CASSQTYQETQYF.

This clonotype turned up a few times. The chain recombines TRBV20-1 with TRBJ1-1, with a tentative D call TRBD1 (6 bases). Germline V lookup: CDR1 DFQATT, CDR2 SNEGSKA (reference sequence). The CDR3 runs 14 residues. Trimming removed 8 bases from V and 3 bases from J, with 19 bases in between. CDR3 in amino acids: CSPLGGGHHTEAFF. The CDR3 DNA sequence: TGCAGTCCCCTCGGGGGGGGGCATCACACTGAAGCTTTCTTT.

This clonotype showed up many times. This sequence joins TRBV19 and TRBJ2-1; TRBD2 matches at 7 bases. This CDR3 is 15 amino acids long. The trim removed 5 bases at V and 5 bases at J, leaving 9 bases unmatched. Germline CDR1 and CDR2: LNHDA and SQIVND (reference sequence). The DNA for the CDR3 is TGTGCCAGTAGTCTCCGGGACTATCCTCACAATGAGCAGTTCTTC. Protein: CASSLRDYPHNEQFF.

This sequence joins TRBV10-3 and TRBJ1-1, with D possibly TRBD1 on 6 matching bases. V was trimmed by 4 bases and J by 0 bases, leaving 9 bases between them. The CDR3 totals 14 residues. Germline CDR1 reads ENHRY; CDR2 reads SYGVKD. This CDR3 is CAISGGTLNTEAFF. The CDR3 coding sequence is TGTGCCATCAGTGGGGGGACACTGAACACTGAAGCTTTCTTT.

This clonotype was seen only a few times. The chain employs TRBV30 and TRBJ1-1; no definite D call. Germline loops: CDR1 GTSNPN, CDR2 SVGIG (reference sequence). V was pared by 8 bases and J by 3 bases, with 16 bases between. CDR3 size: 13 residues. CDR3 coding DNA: TGTGCCCTCGTCGCGGTGAAATACACTGAAGCTTTCTTT. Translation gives CALVAVKYTEAFF.

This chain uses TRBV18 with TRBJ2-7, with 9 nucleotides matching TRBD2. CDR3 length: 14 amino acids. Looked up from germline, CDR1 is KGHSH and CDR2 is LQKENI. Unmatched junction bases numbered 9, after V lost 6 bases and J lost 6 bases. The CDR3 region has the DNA TGTGCCAGCTCGCTGGTAGCGGGGGAAAGCGAGCAGTACTTC. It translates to CASSLVAGESEQYF.

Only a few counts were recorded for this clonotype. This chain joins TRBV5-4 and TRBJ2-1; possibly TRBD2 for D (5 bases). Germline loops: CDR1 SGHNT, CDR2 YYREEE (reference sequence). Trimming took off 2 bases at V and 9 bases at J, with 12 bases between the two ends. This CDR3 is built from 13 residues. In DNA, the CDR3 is TGTGCCAGCAGCTTCCCCACTAGTTCTGAGCAGTTCTTC. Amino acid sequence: CASSFPTSSEQFF.

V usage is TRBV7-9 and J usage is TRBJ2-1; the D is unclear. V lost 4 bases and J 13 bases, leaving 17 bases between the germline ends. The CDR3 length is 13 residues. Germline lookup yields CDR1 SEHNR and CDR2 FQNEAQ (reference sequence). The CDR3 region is CASSWFRVNLQFF. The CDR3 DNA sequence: TGTGCCAGCAGCTGGTTTCGGGTAAATTTACAGTTCTTC. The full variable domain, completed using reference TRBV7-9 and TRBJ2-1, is DTGVSQNPRHKITKRGQNVTFRCDPISEHNRLYWYRQTLGQGPEFLTYFQNEAQLEKSRLLSDRFSAERPKGSFSTLEIQRTEQGDSAMYLCASSWFRVNLQFFGPGTRLTVL.

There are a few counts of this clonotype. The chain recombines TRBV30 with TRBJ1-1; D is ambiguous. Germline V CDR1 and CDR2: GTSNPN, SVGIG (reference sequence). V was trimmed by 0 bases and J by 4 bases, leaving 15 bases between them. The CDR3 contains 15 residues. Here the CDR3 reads CAWSVLGAPRTEAFF. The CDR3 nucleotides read TGTGCCTGGAGTGTACTGGGAGCTCCCCGCACTGAAGCTTTCTTT.

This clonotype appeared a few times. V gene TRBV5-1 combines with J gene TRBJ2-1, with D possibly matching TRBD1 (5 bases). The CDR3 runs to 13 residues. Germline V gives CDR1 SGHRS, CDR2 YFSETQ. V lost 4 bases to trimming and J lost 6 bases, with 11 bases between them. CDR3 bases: TGCGCCAGCAGCGCACCCCAGGGCAATGAGCAGTTCTTC. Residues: CASSAPQGNEQFF.

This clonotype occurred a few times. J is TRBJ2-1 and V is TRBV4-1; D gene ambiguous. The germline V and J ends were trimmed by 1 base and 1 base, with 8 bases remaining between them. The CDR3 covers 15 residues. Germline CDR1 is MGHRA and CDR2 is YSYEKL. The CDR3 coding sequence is TGCGCCAGCAGCCAAGTAGGGTCTTCCTACAATGAGCAGTTCTTC. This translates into CASSQVGSSYNEQFF.